This TCR beta chain was sequenced during a study of regulatory T cells in long-lasting Graves disease. Whole-study context: Patients with persistent Graves' disease had over 5 years of antithyroid drugs and persistent TSH receptor antibodies.

This CDR3 comprises 15 residues. V shed 1 base and J shed 2 bases, with 9 bases lying between them. As regards this clonotype: Its antigen remains unidentified.

Time point of the sample: persistent/refractory GD, antithyroid drugs over 5 years with positive TRAb. The authors made the TCR library using RNA they extracted from PBMCs. Relying on iRepertoire HTBI primers and Arm-PCR of CDR3 regions, the team built TCR beta libraries. TCRdb redid the calling of the multiplex PCR reads with MiXCR, one entry per CDR3 protein. This sample has approximately 400,000 distinct CDR3 sequences, with about a fifth found just once. General study findings and limits: Samples came from peripheral blood alone, without thyroid tissue.

This chain connects TRBV12-3 or TRBV12-4 to TRBJ1-5, with D uncertain. The source was peripheral blood mononuclear cells (PBMCs), collected when the disease was refractory, from a patient treated with antithyroid drugs. This clonotype originated in a female donor with Graves disease. The CDR3 reads CASSLDSLGNQPQHF. The CDR3, as DNA: TGTGCCAGCAGTTTAGACTCGCTGGGCAATCAGCCCCAGCATTTT.